These 30 T cell receptor beta chains were all obtained from the same sample, sequenced in a study of CXCR3-negative and CXCR3-positive naive CD8 T cells. Study outcomes and limitations: Naive cells positive for CXCR3 carried more hydrophobic TRB CDR3s than CXCR3-negative ones.

The method, 5' RACE with UMI labels, was used to prepare the TRB cDNA libraries. TCRdb reprocessed the 5' RACE reads and keeps a single row for each CDR3 protein, giving no DNA. This sample contains under 7,000 distinct CDR3 sequences. These receptors' antigens are unknown. The sequenced material came from naive CXCR3+ CD8+ T cells from blood. As to subset: CD45RO-CCR7+CD27+CD95- naive CD8+ T cells expressing CXCR3 (TNR3+). The receptors were sampled from a human donor in good health. Some clones in this sample may be carry-over from other donors' samples.

This chain uses TRBV30 with TRBJ2-3; TCRdb's D call, TRBD1, is unchecked because there is no DNA. The CDR3 has 14 amino acids. Germline values: CDR1 GTSNPN, CDR2 SVGIG (reference sequence). This CDR3 reads CARTRTGASDTQYF.

V is TRBV12-3 or TRBV12-4 and J is TRBJ2-7. This CDR3 region has 11 residues. The CDR3 spells CASSLDDEQYF.

V gene TRBV29-1 combines with J gene TRBJ1-2; TCRdb picks TRBD1, but there is no DNA to check that call. This CDR3 region has 13 residues. Germline assignment: CDR1 SQVTM and CDR2 ANQGSEA. CDR3: CSVEAGTDYGYTF.

The V and J genes are TRBV29-1 and TRBJ1-2. This CDR3 contains 11 residues. Germline V CDR1 and CDR2: SQVTM, ANQGSEA. The CDR3 spells CSVEDRNGYTF.

This clonotype is deemed medium-sized (0.01 to 0.1%) by its frequency. This sequence joins TRBV5-1 and TRBJ2-3; absent DNA, TCRdb's TRBD2 call cannot be checked. Germline-derived CDR1 and CDR2 are SGHRS and YFSETQ. The CDR3 is 15 residues long. CDR3: CASSLDLAVQDTQYF.

This clonotype registers medium-sized by frequency. The rearrangement joins TRBV29-1 to TRBJ2-1; there is no DNA to check the TCRdb D call of TRBD2. CDR1 is SQVTM, CDR2 ANQGSEA, per germline. This CDR3 comprises 13 residues. The CDR3 loop reads CSVVLIAGGEQFF.

V is TRBV20-1 and J is TRBJ2-1. Germline V CDR1 and CDR2: DFQATT, SNEGSKA (reference sequence). The CDR3 loop spans 13 amino acids. The CDR3 spells CSARGQLYNEQFF.

The chain employs TRBV29-1 and TRBJ2-3. Germline V gives CDR1 SQVTM, CDR2 ANQGSEA. The CDR3 loop spans 14 amino acids. The CDR3 loop reads CSVEDQSRTDTQYF.

This clonotype is labeled medium-sized based on frequency. This CDR3 is CASSIGGSSMNTEAFF. This chain connects TRBV19 to TRBJ1-1. CDR1 LNHDA and CDR2 SQIVND come from the germline V gene (reference sequence). The CDR3 covers 16 residues.

The chain carries TRBV7-9 and TRBJ2-1. The CDR3 contains 13 residues. Germline lookup yields CDR1 SEHNR and CDR2 FQNEAQ (reference sequence). CDR3: CAGAGGPNNEQFF.

This chain connects TRBV4-2 to TRBJ2-3; TCRdb returns TRBD1, unconfirmable since there is no DNA. Germline CDR1 reads LGHNA; CDR2 reads YNFKEQ. This CDR3 comprises 14 residues. CDR3 residues: CASQLMGAKDTQYF.

This clonotype registers medium-sized (0.01 to 0.1%) by frequency. The chain links TRBV29-1 to TRBJ1-2; no DNA is available, so the TRBD1 call from TCRdb remains unchecked. The CDR3 spans 14 residues. Germline V gene lookup returns CDR1 SQVTM and CDR2 ANQGSEA. The chain's CDR3 is CSAIPNRPNYGYTF.

The V call is TRBV6-5, the J call TRBJ2-1. The V gene's germline CDR1 is MNHEY and CDR2 SVGAGI. This CDR3 spans 15 amino acids. This CDR3 reads CASSYTRISYNEQFF.

This clonotype is identified as medium-sized from frequency. The V gene is TRBV29-1, the J gene TRBJ2-1; TCRdb gives TRBD2 as the D gene, but with no DNA this cannot be confirmed. The CDR3 totals 16 residues. Germline lookup yields CDR1 SQVTM and CDR2 ANQGSEA. The CDR3 sequence: CSVPKTSGGFYNEQFF.

V is TRBV12-3 or TRBV12-4 and J is TRBJ1-5; with no DNA, the TCRdb D assignment of TRBD1 cannot be verified. The CDR3 totals 13 residues. The CDR3 spells CASSLGHLQPQHF.

Considering frequency, this clonotype is medium-sized. This sequence joins TRBV27 and TRBJ2-7; TCRdb names TRBD1, which stays unverified in the absence of DNA. Germline V lookup: CDR1 MNHEY, CDR2 SMNVEV (reference sequence). The CDR3 is made up of 14 amino acids. The CDR3 loop is CASSFAGGGYEQYF.

The rearrangement joins TRBV12-3 or TRBV12-4 to TRBJ1-1; TCRdb proposes TRBD1, but this gene call is untestable without DNA. The CDR3 has 14 residues. CDR3 protein: CASSFSGGGTEAFF.

V gene TRBV29-1 combines with J gene TRBJ2-7; TCRdb's assignment of TRBD1 cannot be checked, as there is no DNA. The CDR3 totals 13 residues. Germline lookup yields CDR1 SQVTM and CDR2 ANQGSEA. This CDR3 is CSVGSGGDNEQYF.

This chain uses TRBV10-3 with TRBJ2-5; absent DNA, TCRdb's TRBD2 call cannot be checked. The CDR3 is 18 amino acids. CDR1 ENHRY and CDR2 SYGVKD come from the germline V gene. The chain's CDR3 is CAISEPTYFASSSGAQYF.

This clonotype registers medium-sized by frequency. V and J are TRBV27 and TRBJ2-7. The CDR3 covers 13 residues. Germline CDR1 and CDR2: MNHEY and SMNVEV (reference sequence). CDR3 region: CASSLFGSDEQYF.

The rearrangement links TRBV29-1 to TRBJ2-7. Germline CDR1 reads SQVTM; CDR2 reads ANQGSEA. This CDR3 spans 12 amino acids. The CDR3: CSVVAQNYEQYF.

This clonotype counts as medium-sized by frequency. This chain uses TRBV5-1 with TRBJ1-2; TCRdb reports TRBD1, a call that lacks DNA to check it against. The germline V gene has CDR1 SGHRS and CDR2 YFSETQ. The length of the CDR3 is 14 residues. The CDR3 protein is CASSLVTGIYGYTF.

Its frequency marks this clonotype as medium-sized (0.01 to 0.1%). The chain combines TRBV29-1 with TRBJ2-7. The germline CDR1 and CDR2 sequences are SQVTM and ANQGSEA. This CDR3 has 12 residues. This CDR3 reads CSVLLSSYEQYF.

This chain uses TRBV29-1 with TRBJ1-6; lacking DNA, the TRBD1 call made by TCRdb goes unchecked. This CDR3 is 13 amino acids long. CDR1 and CDR2 (germline): SQVTM, ANQGSEA. The CDR3 here is CSVEAEQGRTLHF.

This clonotype is deemed medium-sized by its frequency. The chain has TRBV29-1 and TRBJ2-2; TCRdb's D call of TRBD1 is untestable without DNA. Per germline, CDR1 SQVTM and CDR2 ANQGSEA. This CDR3 is 12 amino acids long. CDR3: CSGQGAGGELFF.

This chain joins TRBV25-1 and TRBJ2-5; TCRdb picks TRBD1, but there is no DNA to check that call. The CDR3 is 14 residues long. Germline V CDR1 and CDR2: MGHDK, SYGVNS. The CDR3 spells CASSEERGLKTQYF.

V usage is TRBV7-9 and J usage is TRBJ2-6; TCRdb reports TRBD1, a call that lacks DNA to check it against. This CDR3 is 17 amino acids long. The germline V gene encodes CDR1 SEHNR and CDR2 FQNEAQ (reference sequence). The chain's CDR3 is CASSVPNGAPGANVLTF.

This chain uses TRBV12-3 or TRBV12-4 with TRBJ2-4; the D gene TCRdb calls, TRBD1, cannot be checked with no DNA. The CDR3 consists of 12 residues. This CDR3 reads CASSYPGNIQYF.

This clonotype is deemed large by its frequency. The chain is built from TRBV7-6 and TRBJ2-1. CDR3 length equals 13 residues. Per the germline V gene, CDR1 is SGHVS and CDR2 is FNYEAQ. The CDR3 protein is CASSRVNYNEQFF.

This clonotype registers medium-sized (0.01 to 0.1%) by frequency. The rearrangement uses TRBV4-2 and TRBJ2-5; TCRdb calls TRBD1, which cannot be checked without DNA. This CDR3 has 18 residues. Germline CDR1 is LGHNA and CDR2 is YNFKEQ. The CDR3 sequence is CASSQDYLAGQTQETQYF.